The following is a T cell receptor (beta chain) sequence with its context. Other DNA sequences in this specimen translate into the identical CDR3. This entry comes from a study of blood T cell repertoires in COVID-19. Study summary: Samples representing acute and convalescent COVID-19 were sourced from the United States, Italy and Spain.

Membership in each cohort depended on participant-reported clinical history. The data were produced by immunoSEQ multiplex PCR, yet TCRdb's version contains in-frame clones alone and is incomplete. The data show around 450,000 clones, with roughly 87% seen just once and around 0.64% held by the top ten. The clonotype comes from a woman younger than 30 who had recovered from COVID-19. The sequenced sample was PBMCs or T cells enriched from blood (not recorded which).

The CDR3 here is CASSQTGGNTGELFF. Here the CDR3 DNA reads TGTGCCAGCAGCCAAACCGGGGGTAACACCGGGGAGCTGTTTTTT. The rearrangement links TRBV3-1 (or the pseudogene TRBV3-2) to TRBJ2-2; tentative D call: TRBD2 (6 bases). The CDR3 totals 15 residues. Trimming took off 2 bases at V and 2 bases at J, with 9 bases between the two ends. Germline V gene sequence: CDR1 LGHDT, CDR2 YNNKEL (reference sequence).